The sequence of this TCR beta chain was determined in a study of cytotoxic CD8 clonotypes in ibrutinib-treated CLL. General study results and limits: Higher circulating CD8+ T-cell counts strongly accompanied higher baseline clonality, above age-matched healthy donors.

Concerning this clone itself: Its antigen is not identified.

This CDR3 has 14 residues. Deletions cut 2 bases from V and 6 bases from J, with 11 bases between. Germline V gene sequence: CDR1 MGHRA, CDR2 YSYEKL. Depth targeted 1 in 200,000 to 1 in 1 million T cells, averaging approximately 10x coverage per clonotype. Only in-frame clones appear in the TCRdb table, and some are missing; sequencing was by immunoSEQ multiplex PCR. Of 130,000 to 150,000 clones listed, around three quarters are singletons. This clonotype originated in a human donor with chronic lymphocytic leukemia. J is TRBJ2-1 and V is TRBV4-1; D is unclear. The source material was PBMCs, sampled after 12 months of ibrutinib treatment. The CDR3 DNA reads as TGCGCCAGCAGCCAATCTCCAGGCGGCAATGAGCAGTTCTTC. It encodes CASSQSPGGNEQFF.